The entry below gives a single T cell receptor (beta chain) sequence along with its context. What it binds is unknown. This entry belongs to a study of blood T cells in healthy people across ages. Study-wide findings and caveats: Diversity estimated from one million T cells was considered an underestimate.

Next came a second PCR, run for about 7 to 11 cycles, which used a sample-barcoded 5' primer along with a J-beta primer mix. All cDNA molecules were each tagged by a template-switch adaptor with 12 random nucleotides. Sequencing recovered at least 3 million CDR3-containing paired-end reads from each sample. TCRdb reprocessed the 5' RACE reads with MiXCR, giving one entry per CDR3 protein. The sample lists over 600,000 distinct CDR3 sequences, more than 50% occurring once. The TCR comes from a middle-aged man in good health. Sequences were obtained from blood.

The CDR3 DNA is TGCAGCGTTGGAATTGATCAGGGGCGGGTTGGTGGCTACACCTTC. Its protein product is CSVGIDQGRVGGYTF. The chain is built from TRBV29-1 and TRBJ1-2; D perhaps matches TRBD1 (6 bases). V lost 4 bases, J lost 7 bases, and 22 bases lay in between. CDR1 and CDR2 from the germline V gene are SQVTM and ANQGSEA. The CDR3 covers 15 residues.